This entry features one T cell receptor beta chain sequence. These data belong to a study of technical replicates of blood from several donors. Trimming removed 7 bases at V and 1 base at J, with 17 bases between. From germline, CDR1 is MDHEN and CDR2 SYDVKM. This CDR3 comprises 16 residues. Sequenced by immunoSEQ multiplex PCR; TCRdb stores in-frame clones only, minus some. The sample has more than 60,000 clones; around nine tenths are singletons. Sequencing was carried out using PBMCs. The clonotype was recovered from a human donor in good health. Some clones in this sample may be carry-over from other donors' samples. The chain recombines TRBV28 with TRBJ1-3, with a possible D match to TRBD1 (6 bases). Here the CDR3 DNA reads TGTGCCAGCACCCAGGGGAGAAAAATTTCTGGAAACACCATATATTTT. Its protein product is CASTQGRKISGNTIYF.